This TCR beta chain was recorded in a study of T cell responses to AZD1222 COVID-19 vaccine. Overall study results and limits: A reported finding is that nearly half of spike-specific TCRs target unmutated variant regions.

In regard to this clone: What it recognizes is unknown.

V was cut by 4 bases and J by 7 bases, with 16 bases left in between. Germline lookup yields CDR1 SNHLY and CDR2 FYNNEI. CDR3 size: 14 residues. The assay was immunoSEQ multiplex PCR, and TCRdb's table has in-frame clones only and misses some. In the table there are about 47,000 clones, around 85% of which are singletons. The chain joins TRBV2 to TRBJ1-2; TRBD1 might be the D (6 bases). The sequence came from an adult in good health. Here the sequenced sample was peripheral blood, taken on day 0 of MenACWY control vaccination. The CDR3 bases are TGTGCCAGCAGTGTTAAACGGGACAACGGTGGCTACACCTTC. As protein: CASSVKRDNGGYTF.